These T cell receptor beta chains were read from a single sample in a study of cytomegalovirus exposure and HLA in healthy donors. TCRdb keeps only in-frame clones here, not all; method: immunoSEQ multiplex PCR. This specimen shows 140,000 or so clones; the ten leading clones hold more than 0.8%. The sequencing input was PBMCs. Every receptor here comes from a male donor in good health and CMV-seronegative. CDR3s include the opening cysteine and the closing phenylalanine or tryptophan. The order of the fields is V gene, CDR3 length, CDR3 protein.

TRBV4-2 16 CASSESPPGMNTEAFF
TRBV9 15 CASSGGQGGNQPQHF
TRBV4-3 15 CASSQEGRGTPEAFF
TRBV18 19 CASSPLPPIKAGGLDTQYF
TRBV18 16 CASSPPQGWANYGYTF
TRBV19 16 CASSIGAGGPVYEQYF
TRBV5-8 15 CASSPGQGKYYGYTF
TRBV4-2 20 CASSQDQYWDRGGLSTEAFF
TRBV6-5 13 CASSSSVGSPLHF
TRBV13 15 CASSGDRGPYYGYTF
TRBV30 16 CAWTPLGDSFNYGYTF
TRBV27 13 CASSFDGNYGYTF
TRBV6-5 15 CASSYSTGVPDTQYF
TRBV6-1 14 CASSFLAGGYEQFF
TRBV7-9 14 CASSFVARLETQYF
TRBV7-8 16 CASSLALGAGVDEQYF
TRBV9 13 CASSSRGGTEAFF
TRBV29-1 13 CSVKGQGGYEQYF
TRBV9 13 CASSPEDDGEQFF
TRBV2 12 CASRPDTYEQYF
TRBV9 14 CASGLGYSDGEAFF
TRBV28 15 CASSSGGLSTDTQYF
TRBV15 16 CATSSWTSGSTDTQYF
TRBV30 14 CAWSRGQRVGTQYF
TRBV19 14 CASSPGQGTYEQYF
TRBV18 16 CASSPLRGRGMETQYF
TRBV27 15 CASSWGGAPGNEQYF
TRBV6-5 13 CASSSPPGQKAFF
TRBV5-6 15 CASSLGGQGLEKLFF
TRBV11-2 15 CASSLGGRARNEQFF
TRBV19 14 CASREQGQVYGYTF
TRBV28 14 CASREGGAGEKLFF
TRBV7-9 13 CASSDRGHSPLHF
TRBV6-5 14 CASRPNRNNQPQHF
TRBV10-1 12 CASSLTDNEQFF
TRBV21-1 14 CASSVRPSSYEQYF
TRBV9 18 CASSTRGQSLSGGTEAFF
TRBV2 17 CASRRTTGTGGNSPLHF
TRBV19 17 CASNGNETSGTYNEQFF
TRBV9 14 CASSVLKTGDEAFF
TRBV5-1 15 CASSAIQGAGEKLFF
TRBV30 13 CAGTVVSGNTIYF
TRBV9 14 CASSRDRGQYEQYF
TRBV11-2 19 CASRSPVEGKTIGDYEQYF
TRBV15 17 CATSRDQGSVNHNEQFF
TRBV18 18 CASSPRGAGGARSYEQYF
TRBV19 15 CASSTRGQGMGPQHF
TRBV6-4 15 CASSTGTGGGGELFF
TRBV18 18 CASSPNGREVGRDTEAFF
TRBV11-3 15 CASSQLAGDSNEQFF
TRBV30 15 CAWTIGLAGVVEQYF
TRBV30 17 CAWSVQGSRGAWEKLFF
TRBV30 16 CACYQRGDRANYGYTF
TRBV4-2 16 CASSQVEGTLNSPLHF
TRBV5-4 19 CASSSRPWALRQGAHEQYF
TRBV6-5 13 CASSIGGTDTQYF
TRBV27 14 CASRPRTGVYGYTF
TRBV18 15 CASSSLQGYTGELFF
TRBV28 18 CASSFWSRGTGVDQPQHF